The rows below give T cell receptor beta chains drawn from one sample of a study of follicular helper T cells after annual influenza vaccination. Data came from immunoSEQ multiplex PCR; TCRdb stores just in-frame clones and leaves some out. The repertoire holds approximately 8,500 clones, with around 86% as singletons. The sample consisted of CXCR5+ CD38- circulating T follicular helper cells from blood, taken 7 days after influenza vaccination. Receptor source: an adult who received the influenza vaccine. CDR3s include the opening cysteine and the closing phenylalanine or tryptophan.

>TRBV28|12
CASIGGVKPQHF
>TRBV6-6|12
CASSHPSREQYF
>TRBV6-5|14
CASSYSGQGSPLHF
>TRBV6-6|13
CASRDRKEQPQHF
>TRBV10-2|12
CASSDHNTEAFF
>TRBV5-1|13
CASTGTTGPEAFF
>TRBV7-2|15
CASSEGQGTGQPQHF
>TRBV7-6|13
CASSQDGSYEQYF
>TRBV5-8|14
CASSFMDAGYEQYF
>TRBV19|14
CASSVARGNYGYTF